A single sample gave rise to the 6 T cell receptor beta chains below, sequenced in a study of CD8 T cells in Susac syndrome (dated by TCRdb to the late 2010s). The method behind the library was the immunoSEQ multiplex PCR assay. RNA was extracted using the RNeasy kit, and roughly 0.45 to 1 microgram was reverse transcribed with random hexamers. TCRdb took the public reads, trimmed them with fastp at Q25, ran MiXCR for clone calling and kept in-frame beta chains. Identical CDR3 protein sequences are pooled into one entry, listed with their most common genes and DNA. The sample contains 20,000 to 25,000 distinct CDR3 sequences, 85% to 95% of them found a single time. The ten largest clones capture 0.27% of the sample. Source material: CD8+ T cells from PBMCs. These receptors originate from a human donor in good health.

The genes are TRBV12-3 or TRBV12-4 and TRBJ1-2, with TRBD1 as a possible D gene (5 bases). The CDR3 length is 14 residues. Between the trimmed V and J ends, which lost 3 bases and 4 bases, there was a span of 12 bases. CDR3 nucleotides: TGTGCCAGCAGTTTCGGGGGTGTCGGCTATGGCTACACCTTC. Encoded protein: CASSFGGVGYGYTF.

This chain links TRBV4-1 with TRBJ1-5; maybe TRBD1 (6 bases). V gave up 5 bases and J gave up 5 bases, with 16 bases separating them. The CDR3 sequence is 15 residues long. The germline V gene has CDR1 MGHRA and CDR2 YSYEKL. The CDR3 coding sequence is TGCGCCAGCAGCTCCCGGGACAAGGGGGATCAGCCCCAGCATTTT. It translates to CASSSRDKGDQPQHF.

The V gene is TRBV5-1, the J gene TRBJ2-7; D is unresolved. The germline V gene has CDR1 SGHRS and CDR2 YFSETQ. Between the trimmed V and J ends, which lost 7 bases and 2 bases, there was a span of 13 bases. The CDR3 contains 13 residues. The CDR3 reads CASALGRAYEQYF. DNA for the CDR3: TGCGCCAGCGCCCTGGGAAGGGCCTACGAGCAGTACTTC. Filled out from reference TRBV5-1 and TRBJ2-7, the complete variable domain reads KAGVTQTPRYLIKTRGQQVTLSCSPISGHRSVSWYQQTPGQGLQFLFEYFSETQRNKGNFPGRFSGRQFSNSRSEMNVSTLELGDSALYLCASALGRAYEQYFGPGTRLTVT.

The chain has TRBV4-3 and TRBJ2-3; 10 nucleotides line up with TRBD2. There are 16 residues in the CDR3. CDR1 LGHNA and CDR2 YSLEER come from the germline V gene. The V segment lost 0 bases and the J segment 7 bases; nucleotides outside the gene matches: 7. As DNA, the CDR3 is TGCGCCAGCAGCCAAGATCCTAGCGGGGGCCCAAATACGCAGTATTTT. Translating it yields CASSQDPSGGPNTQYF.

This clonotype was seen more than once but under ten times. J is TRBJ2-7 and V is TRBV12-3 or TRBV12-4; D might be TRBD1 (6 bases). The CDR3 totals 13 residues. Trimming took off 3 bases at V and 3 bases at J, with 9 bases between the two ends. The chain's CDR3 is CASSLGAGYEQYF. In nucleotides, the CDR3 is TGTGCCAGCAGTTTGGGGGCAGGCTACGAGCAGTACTTC.

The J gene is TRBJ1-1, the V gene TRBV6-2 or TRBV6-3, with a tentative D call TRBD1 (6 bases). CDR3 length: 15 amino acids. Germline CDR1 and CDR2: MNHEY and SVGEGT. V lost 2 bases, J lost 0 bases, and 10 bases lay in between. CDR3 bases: TGTGCCAGCAGTTACCTCGGGGGCCTGAACACTGAAGCTTTCTTT. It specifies CASSYLGGLNTEAFF.